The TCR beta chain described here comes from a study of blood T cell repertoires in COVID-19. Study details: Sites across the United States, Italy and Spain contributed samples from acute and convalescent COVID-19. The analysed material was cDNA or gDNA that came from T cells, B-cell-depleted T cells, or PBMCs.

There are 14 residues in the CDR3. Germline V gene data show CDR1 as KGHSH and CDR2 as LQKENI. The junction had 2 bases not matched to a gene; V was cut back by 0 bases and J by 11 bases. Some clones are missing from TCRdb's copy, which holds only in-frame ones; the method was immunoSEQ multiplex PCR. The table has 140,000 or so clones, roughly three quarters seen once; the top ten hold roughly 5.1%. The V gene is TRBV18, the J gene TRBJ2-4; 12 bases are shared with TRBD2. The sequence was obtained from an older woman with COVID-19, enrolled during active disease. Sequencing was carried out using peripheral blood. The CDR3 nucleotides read TGTGCCAGCTCACCACCGGGACTAGCGGGTTTTCAGTACTTC. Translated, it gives CASSPPGLAGFQYF.